This entry lists 3 T cell receptor beta chains sequenced from one sample in a study of CD8 T cells in ankylosing spondylitis. TCRdb independently ran MiXCR on the 5' RACE reads; one entry per CDR3 protein. The sample carries a few hundred thousand distinct CDR3 sequences, 15% to 20% recorded once. Sequencing input: blood, either unsorted or a sorted T cell fraction (not recorded which). The receptors were sampled from a male donor with ankylosing spondylitis or in good health (not recorded which).

This clonotype was picked up a small number of times. The J gene is TRBJ2-5, the V gene TRBV3-1; D ambiguous. This CDR3 region has 14 residues. Trimming took off 2 bases at V and 4 bases at J, with 11 bases between the two ends. Germline CDR1 and CDR2: LGHDT and YNNKEL (reference sequence). CDR3 residues: CASSQRLGIETQYF. The CDR3 nucleotides read TGTGCCAGCAGCCAAAGGCTAGGTATAGAGACCCAGTACTTC.

This clonotype was recorded many times. This chain uses TRBV27 with TRBJ2-2; perhaps D is TRBD1 or TRBD2 (5 bases each). The V end lost 3 bases, the J end lost 3 bases, and 8 bases lay between the germline ends. The V gene's germline CDR1 is MNHEY and CDR2 SMNVEV (reference sequence). The CDR3 runs to 14 residues. This chain's CDR3 is CASSFWGYTGELFF. Here the CDR3 DNA reads TGTGCCAGCAGTTTTTGGGGGTACACCGGGGAGCTGTTTTTT.

As concerns this clonotype: This is likely a read error, given that the CDR3 carries no conserved phenylalanine or tryptophan at its end. This chain connects TRBV6-1 to TRBJ2-1; no clear D. Trimming left V 1 base short and J 0 bases short, with 7 bases between. The germline CDR1 and CDR2 sequences are MNHNS and SASEGT. The CDR3 spans 15 residues. The CDR3 reads CASSEDRSSYNEQFS. CDR3 in DNA: TGTGCCAGCAGTGAAGACCGAAGCTCCTACAATGAGCAGTTCTCC.